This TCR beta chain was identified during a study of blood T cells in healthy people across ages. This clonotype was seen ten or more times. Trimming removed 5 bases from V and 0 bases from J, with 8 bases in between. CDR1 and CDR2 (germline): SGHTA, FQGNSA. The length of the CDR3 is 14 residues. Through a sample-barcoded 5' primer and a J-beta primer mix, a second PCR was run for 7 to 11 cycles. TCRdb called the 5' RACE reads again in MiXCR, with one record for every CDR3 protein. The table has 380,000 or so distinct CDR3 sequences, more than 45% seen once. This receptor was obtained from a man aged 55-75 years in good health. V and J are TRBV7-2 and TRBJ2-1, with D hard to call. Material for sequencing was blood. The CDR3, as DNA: TGTGCCAGCAGCCCCTCAAGCTCCTACAATGAGCAGTTCTTC. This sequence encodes CASSPSSSYNEQFF.